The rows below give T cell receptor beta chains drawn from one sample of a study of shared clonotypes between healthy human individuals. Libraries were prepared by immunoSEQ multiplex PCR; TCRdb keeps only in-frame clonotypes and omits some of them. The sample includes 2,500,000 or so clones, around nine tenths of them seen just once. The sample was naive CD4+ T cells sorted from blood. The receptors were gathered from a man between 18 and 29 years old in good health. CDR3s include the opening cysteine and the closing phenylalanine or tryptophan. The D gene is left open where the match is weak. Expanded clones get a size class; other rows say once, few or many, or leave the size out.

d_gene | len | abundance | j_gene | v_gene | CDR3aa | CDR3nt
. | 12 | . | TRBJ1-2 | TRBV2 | CASSDRVLGYTF | TGTGCCAGCAGTGACAGGGTACTGGGCTACACCTTC
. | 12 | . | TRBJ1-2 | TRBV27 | CASSAGGPGYTF | TGTGCCAGCAGTGCGGGAGGGCCCGGCTACACCTTC
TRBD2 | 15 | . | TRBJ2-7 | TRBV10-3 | CAIRGSGGVTYEQYF | TGTGCCATCAGGGGTAGCGGGGGGGTTACCTACGAGCAGTACTTC
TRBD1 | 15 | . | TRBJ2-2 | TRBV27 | CASTRGQTNTGELFF | TGTGCCAGTACCAGGGGGCAAACAAACACCGGGGAGCTGTTTTTT
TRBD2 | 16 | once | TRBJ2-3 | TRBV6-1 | CASSEAEGLAGDTQYF | TGTGCCAGCAGTGAAGCTGAGGGACTAGCAGGAGATACGCAGTATTTT
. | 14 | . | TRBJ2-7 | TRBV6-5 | CASSYLDGAYEQYF | TGTGCCAGCAGTTACTTGGACGGAGCCTACGAGCAGTACTTC
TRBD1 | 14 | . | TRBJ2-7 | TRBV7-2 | CASSTGQGYYEQYF | TGTGCCAGCAGCACGGGACAGGGTTACTACGAGCAGTACTTC
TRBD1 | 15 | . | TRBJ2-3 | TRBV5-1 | CASRTGTGSTDTQYF | TGCGCCAGCCGCACCGGGACAGGTAGCACAGATACGCAGTATTTT
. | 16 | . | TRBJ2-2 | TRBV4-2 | CASSQEQGSNTGELFF | TGTGCCAGCAGCCAAGAACAGGGTTCGAACACCGGGGAGCTGTTTTTT
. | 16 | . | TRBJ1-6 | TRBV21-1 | CASRVPSRPYNSPLHF | TGTGCCAGCAGAGTACCATCAAGGCCCTATAATTCACCCCTCCACTTT
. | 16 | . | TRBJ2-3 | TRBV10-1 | CASSESGSGSTDTQYF | TGCGCCAGCAGTGAGTCGGGAAGCGGGAGCACAGATACGCAGTATTTT
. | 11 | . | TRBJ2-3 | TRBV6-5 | CASSLGDTQYF | TGTGCCAGCAGTCTCGGAGATACGCAGTATTTT
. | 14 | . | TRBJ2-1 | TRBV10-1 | CASSEKGGRDEQFF | TGCGCCAGCAGTGAGAAGGGGGGAAGGGATGAGCAGTTCTTC
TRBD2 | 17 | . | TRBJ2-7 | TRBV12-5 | CASGLVGFVGGSYEQYF | TGTGCTAGTGGTTTGGTAGGGTTCGTGGGCGGGAGCTACGAGCAGTACTTC
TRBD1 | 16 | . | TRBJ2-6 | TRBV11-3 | CASSLTGDPGANVLTF | TGTGCCAGCAGCTTGACAGGGGACCCTGGGGCCAACGTCCTGACTTTC
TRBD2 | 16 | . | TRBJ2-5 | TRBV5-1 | CASSLDAGGRGETQYF | TGCGCCAGCAGCTTGGATGCGGGGGGTCGGGGAGAGACCCAGTACTTC
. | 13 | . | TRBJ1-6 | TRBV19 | CASSITRATPLHF | TGTGCCAGTAGTATAACCAGGGCGACACCCCTCCACTTT
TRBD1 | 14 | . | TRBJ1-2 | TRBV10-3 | CAIRGTGITYGYTF | TGTGCCATCAGGGGGACAGGCATTACCTATGGCTACACCTTC
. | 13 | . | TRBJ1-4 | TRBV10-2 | CASNDRPNEKLFF | TGCGCCAGCAACGACAGGCCTAATGAAAAACTGTTTTTT
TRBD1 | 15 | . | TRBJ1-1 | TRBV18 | CASSPPGQGETEAFF | TGTGCCAGCTCACCGCCGGGACAGGGGGAAACTGAAGCTTTCTTT
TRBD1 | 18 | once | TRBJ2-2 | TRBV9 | CASSVALDRVSNTGELFF | TGTGCCAGCAGCGTAGCGCTGGACAGGGTATCGAACACCGGGGAGCTGTTTTTT
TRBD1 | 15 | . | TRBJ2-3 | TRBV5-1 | CASSFPTQGTDTQYF | TGCGCCAGCAGCTTCCCAACACAGGGGACAGATACGCAGTATTTT
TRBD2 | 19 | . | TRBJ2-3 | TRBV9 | CASSVRGLAGPSSTDTQYF | TGTGCCAGCAGCGTTAGGGGGCTAGCGGGGCCCTCTAGCACAGATACGCAGTATTTT
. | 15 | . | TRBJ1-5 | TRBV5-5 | CASSLAGTPQQPQHF | TGTGCCAGCAGCTTGGCCGGGACACCTCAGCAGCCCCAGCATTTT
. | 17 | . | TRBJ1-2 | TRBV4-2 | CASSQDRQGRVPYGYTF | TGTGCCAGCAGCCAAGATCGTCAGGGCAGGGTGCCGTATGGCTACACCTTC
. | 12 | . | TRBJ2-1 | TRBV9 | CASSVNFNEQFF | TGTGCCAGCAGCGTGAACTTCAATGAGCAGTTCTTC
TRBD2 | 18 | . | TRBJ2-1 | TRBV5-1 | CASSQTSGRAGAYNEQFF | TGCGCCAGCAGCCAGACTAGCGGGAGGGCCGGTGCCTACAATGAGCAGTTCTTC
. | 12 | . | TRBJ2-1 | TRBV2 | CASTPSVNEQFF | TGTGCCAGCACCCCTTCGGTAAATGAGCAGTTCTTC
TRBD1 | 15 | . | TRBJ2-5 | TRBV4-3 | CASSPGTASQETQYF | TGCGCCAGCAGCCCAGGGACAGCATCTCAAGAGACCCAGTACTTC
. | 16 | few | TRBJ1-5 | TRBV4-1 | CASSQEGGLGNQPQHF | TGCGCCAGCAGCCAAGAGGGAGGGTTGGGCAATCAGCCCCAGCATTTT
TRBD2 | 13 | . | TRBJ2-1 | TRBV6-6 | CASSQRENTEQFF | TGTGCCAGCAGCCAGCGGGAGAACACTGAGCAGTTCTTC
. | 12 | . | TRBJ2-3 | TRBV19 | CARMEGSDTQYF | TGTGCCAGAATGGAGGGGTCAGATACGCAGTATTTT
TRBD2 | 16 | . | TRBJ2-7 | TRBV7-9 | CASSLYGSGGAHEQYF | TGTGCCAGCAGCTTATATGGGAGCGGGGGGGCCCACGAGCAGTACTTC
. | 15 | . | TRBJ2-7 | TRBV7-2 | CASSFLAGPVGGQYF | TGTGCCAGCAGCTTCCTGGCCGGGCCCGTTGGGGGGCAGTACTTC
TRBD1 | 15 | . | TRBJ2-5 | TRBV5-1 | CASSLDGQGQETQYF | TGCGCCAGCAGCTTGGATGGACAGGGGCAAGAGACCCAGTACTTC
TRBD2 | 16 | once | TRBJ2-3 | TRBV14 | CASSTRTSDGTDTQYF | TGTGCCAGCAGCACCCGGACTAGCGACGGAACAGATACGCAGTATTTT
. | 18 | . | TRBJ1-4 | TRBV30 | CAWSVGRTAGFFWGKLFF | TGTGCCTGGAGTGTAGGGAGGACTGCCGGTTTTTTTTGGGGAAAACTGTTTTTT
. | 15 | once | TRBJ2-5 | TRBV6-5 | CASRGLNMGKETQYF | TGTGCCAGCAGGGGACTCAACATGGGGAAAGAGACCCAGTACTTC
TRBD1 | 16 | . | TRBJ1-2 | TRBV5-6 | CASSPYPGQGGYGYTF | TGTGCCAGCAGCCCCTACCCGGGACAGGGAGGGTATGGCTACACCTTC
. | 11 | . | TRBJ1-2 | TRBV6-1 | CASSQGYGYTF | TGTGCCAGCAGCCAGGGGTATGGCTACACCTTC
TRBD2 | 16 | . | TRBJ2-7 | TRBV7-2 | CASSLDISGSPYEQYF | TGTGCCAGCAGCTTAGACATTAGCGGGAGTCCCTACGAGCAGTACTTC
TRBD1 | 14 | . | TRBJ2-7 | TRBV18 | CASSPPGTVYEQYF | TGTGCCAGCTCACCTCCCGGGACAGTATACGAGCAGTACTTC
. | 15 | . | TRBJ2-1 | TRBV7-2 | CASSLGGGTGGEQFF | TGTGCCAGCAGCTTAGGAGGGGGAACGGGAGGTGAGCAGTTCTTC
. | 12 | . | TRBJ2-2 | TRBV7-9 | CGSGSSTGELFF | TGTGGTTCCGGTAGTAGCACCGGGGAGCTGTTTTTT
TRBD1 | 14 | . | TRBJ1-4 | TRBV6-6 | CASSRTGGKEKLFF | TGTGCCAGCAGCCGGACAGGGGGAAAGGAAAAACTGTTTTTT
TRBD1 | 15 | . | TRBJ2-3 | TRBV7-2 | CASTGQGAARDTQYF | TGTGCCAGCACCGGACAGGGGGCAGCGAGAGATACGCAGTATTTT
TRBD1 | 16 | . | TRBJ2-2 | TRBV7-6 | CASSFLGQGYTGELFF | TGTGCCAGCAGCTTCCTAGGACAGGGCTACACCGGGGAGCTGTTTTTT
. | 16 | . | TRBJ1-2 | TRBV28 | CASSLALLIKSYGYTF | TGTGCCAGCAGTTTAGCCCTCTTAATCAAGAGCTATGGCTACACCTTC
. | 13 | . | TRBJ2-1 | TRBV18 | CASSSMDDWEQFF | TGTGCCAGCTCATCGATGGACGATTGGGAGCAGTTCTTC
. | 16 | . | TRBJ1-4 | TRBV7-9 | CASSVTGIATNEKLFF | TGTGCCAGCAGCGTCACAGGGATTGCAACTAATGAAAAACTGTTTTTT
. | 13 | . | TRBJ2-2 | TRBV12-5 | CASGLVRGGELFF | TGTGCTAGTGGTTTGGTACGCGGCGGGGAGCTGTTTTTT
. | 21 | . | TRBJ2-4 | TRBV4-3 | CASSQDRMPGSSDVAKNIQYF | TGCGCCAGCAGCCAAGACAGAATGCCAGGATCCTCCGACGTAGCCAAAAACATTCAGTACTTC
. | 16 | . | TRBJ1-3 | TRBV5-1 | CASSLDSASSGNTIYF | TGCGCCAGCAGCTTGGACAGCGCTAGCTCTGGAAACACCATATATTTT